This T cell receptor (beta chain) was sequenced during a study of regulatory T cells in long-lasting Graves disease. Study findings and constraints: Persistent disease samples used TRBV28, TRBJ1-2 and TRBJ2-5 preferentially. Those with persistent Graves' had less TCR diversity than newly diagnosed patients.

The time point: newly diagnosed GD, antithyroid drugs for less than 3 months. The authors made the TCR library using RNA they extracted from PBMCs. As collected, the peripheral blood samples measured about 10 milliliters each and went into EDTA tubes. HTBI primers from iRepertoire and Arm-PCR of CDR3 regions yielded the TCR beta libraries. MiXCR was run by TCRdb on the multiplex PCR reads, yielding one entry per CDR3 protein. The data hold around 330,000 distinct CDR3 sequences, with 18% observed a single time. CDR1 and CDR2 from the germline V gene are SGHDN and FVKESK. V was pared by 3 bases and J by 2 bases, with 6 bases of the junction left unmatched. This CDR3 has 15 residues. Only a few counts were recorded for this clonotype. What it recognizes is unknown.

This chain connects TRBV14 to TRBJ2-5; 7 bases agree with TRBD1. The sample here was peripheral blood mononuclear cells (PBMCs), taken at new diagnosis, from a patient treated with antithyroid drugs. The sequence derives from a female donor with Graves disease. The DNA for the CDR3 is TGTGCCAGCAGCCAGTGGACAGGACCTCAAGAGACCCAGTACTTC. This translates into CASSQWTGPQETQYF.